The clone carrying this TCR beta chain was seen ten or more times. TCRdb re-called the RT-PCR reads with MiXCR, one entry per CDR3 protein. The sample has about 680,000 distinct CDR3 sequences, 13% to 15% seen once; the top ten hold 3% to 4.5%. Germline V gene data show CDR1 as LGHNA and CDR2 as YSLEER. Trimming left V 3 bases short and J 1 base short, with 7 bases between. The CDR3 extends over 14 amino acids. The chain recombines TRBV4-3 with TRBJ2-1; D is unclear. Sequencing used memory CD4+ T cells from blood. The TCR was taken from a female donor in good health, serving as a healthy control. The CDR3 region is CASSQELSYNEQFF. The CDR3 DNA sequence: TGCGCCAGCAGCCAGGAATTATCCTACAATGAGCAGTTCTTC.